The 9 T cell receptor beta chains reported below all come from one sample, sequenced in a study of cytomegalovirus exposure and HLA in healthy donors. Assay: immunoSEQ multiplex PCR; the TCRdb copy retains only in-frame clones and omits some. The data contain some 120,000 clones, around nine tenths of them singletons. The sequenced material came from PBMCs. All receptors derive from a woman aged 18-35 years in good health and CMV-seronegative.

This chain joins TRBV13 and TRBJ2-3; D unresolved. Germline lookup yields CDR1 PRHDT and CDR2 FYEKMQ (reference sequence). The V end was cut by 0 bases, the J end by 3 bases, with 7 bases between. The CDR3 is 14 residues long. The CDR3 region has the DNA TGTGCCAGCAGCTTAGGATCCCCTACAGATACGCAGTATTTT. It encodes CASSLGSPTDTQYF.

This chain connects TRBV7-2 to TRBJ2-5; possibly TRBD2 for D (6 bases). The CDR3 is made up of 13 amino acids. Trimming cost V 5 bases and J 9 bases, with 16 bases left between them. Germline assignment: CDR1 SGHTA and CDR2 FQGNSA. Here the CDR3 DNA reads TGTGCCAGCAGCCCAGAAGCGGGCTTGCCCCAGTACTTC. Translating gives CASSPEAGLPQYF.

This clone was observed a handful of times. The gene calls are TRBV7-8 and TRBJ2-2; 13 bases are a match to TRBD2. The germline gives CDR1 SGHVS, CDR2 FQNEAQ. The CDR3 is 20 residues long. The V gene end was trimmed by 4 bases and the J gene end by 0 bases; junction bases not matched to a gene: 11. The CDR3 coding sequence is TGTGCCAGCAGCTCGCCGCCGGGACTAGCGGGGAACCCGAACACCGGGGAGCTGTTTTTT. Amino acid sequence: CASSSPPGLAGNPNTGELFF.

The V call is TRBV2, the J call TRBJ2-2; no reliable D call. V lost 1 base and J lost 4, with 13 bases in between. The CDR3 length is 16 residues. From germline, CDR1 is SNHLY and CDR2 FYNNEI. The DNA of the CDR3 is TGTGCCAGCAGTGAAGGAGTAGCTTTCTTCACCGGGGAGCTGTTTTTT. Translating it yields CASSEGVAFFTGELFF.

This clone was counted a single time. The junction departs from the called germline gene at one end, perhaps through a read error. The chain is built from TRBV18 and TRBJ1-3, with 8 positions matching TRBD1. The CDR3 has 14 amino acids. Germline loops: CDR1 KGHSH, CDR2 LQKENI. In nucleotides, the CDR3 is TGTGCCAGCTCCACCGGGACAGGAGGAAGCACCATATATTTT. Protein: CASSTGTGGSTIYF.

This chain links TRBV10-3 with TRBJ2-1; 8 nucleotides match TRBD2. This CDR3 contains 16 residues. V was pared by 3 bases and J by 6 bases, with 10 bases of the junction left unmatched. CDR1 is ENHRY, CDR2 SYGVKD, per germline. CDR3 sequence reads: CAISDGGSGRGNEQFF. In nucleotides, the CDR3 is TGTGCCATCAGTGATGGGGGGAGCGGGAGAGGCAATGAGCAGTTCTTC.

The chain employs TRBV4-1 and TRBJ2-3; the match to TRBD2 covers 9 bases. Germline values: CDR1 MGHRA, CDR2 YSYEKL. This CDR3 spans 17 amino acids. The J segment lost 2 bases and the V segment lost 6 bases, leaving 12 bases of the junction unmatched. The CDR3 reads CASRSNDMGLATDTQYF. The CDR3, as DNA: TGCGCCAGCAGATCGAATGACATGGGACTAGCCACAGATACGCAGTATTTT.

V is TRBV7-8 and J is TRBJ1-1, with TRBD1 matching over 7 bases. The CDR3 covers 16 residues. V gave up 0 bases and J gave up 4 bases; unmatched junction bases: 8. Germline-derived CDR1 and CDR2 are SGHVS and FQNEAQ. DNA for the CDR3: TGTGCCAGCAGCTTAGCGAGGTTGGACAGGACCACTGAAGCTTTCTTT. This translates into CASSLARLDRTTEAFF.

This clone has more than one count but fewer than ten. The chain recombines TRBV6-5 with TRBJ1-1, with TRBD1 matching over 7 bases. Germline V gene sequence: CDR1 MNHEY, CDR2 SVGAGI. Trimming removed 2 bases from V and 6 bases from J; junction bases left unmatched: 3. The CDR3 totals 13 residues. The CDR3 is CASSYQGQAEAFF. The CDR3 nucleotides read TGTGCCAGCAGTTACCAAGGACAGGCTGAAGCTTTCTTT.